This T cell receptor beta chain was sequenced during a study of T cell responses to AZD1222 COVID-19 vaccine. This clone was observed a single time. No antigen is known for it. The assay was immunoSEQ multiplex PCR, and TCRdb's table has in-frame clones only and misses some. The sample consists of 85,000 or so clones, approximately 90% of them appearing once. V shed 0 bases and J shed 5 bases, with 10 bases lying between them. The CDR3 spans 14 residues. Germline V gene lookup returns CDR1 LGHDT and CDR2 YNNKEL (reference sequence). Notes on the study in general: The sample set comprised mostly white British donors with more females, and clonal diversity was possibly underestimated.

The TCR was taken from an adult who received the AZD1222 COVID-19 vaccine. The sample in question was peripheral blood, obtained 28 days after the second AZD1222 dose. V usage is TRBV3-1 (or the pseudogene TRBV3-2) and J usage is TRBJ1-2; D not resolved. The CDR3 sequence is CASSQDRVGYGYTF. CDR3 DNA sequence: TGTGCCAGCAGCCAAGATCGAGTGGGTTATGGCTACACCTTC.